The 26 T cell receptor beta chains listed next were all sequenced from one sample in a study of OX40 agonist ivuxolimab in advanced cancers. The library was made by the immunoSEQ multiplex PCR assay. TCRdb holds this immuneACCESS table with in-frame rearrangements only. Some clones are missing; in checked studies, unresolved V genes explain under half, and the rest has no known cause. The sample has about 44,000 clones on record, about 90% of them singletons. In total, the top ten clones hold around 30% of the sample. The material sequenced was CD4+ or CD8+ T cells sorted from blood, taken in a trial of the OX40 agonist ivuxolimab. The source is an adult with an advanced solid tumor such as melanoma, head and neck, liver or kidney cancer.

This chain connects TRBV27 to TRBJ2-3, with D possibly being TRBD2 (6 bases). This CDR3 has 15 residues. Germline V CDR1 and CDR2: MNHEY, SMNVEV (reference sequence). V dropped 3 bases and J dropped 0 bases, with 10 bases sitting between them. The CDR3 region has the DNA TGTGCCAGCAGTTTCGGCGGGGCTAGCACAGATACGCAGTATTTT. Encoded protein: CASSFGGASTDTQYF.

The gene calls are TRBV9 and TRBJ2-7, with D tentatively TRBD2 (6 bases). The CDR3 covers 14 residues. Trimming took off 0 bases at V and 0 bases at J, with 7 bases between the two ends. The germline V gene encodes CDR1 SGDLS and CDR2 YYNGEE. The CDR3 DNA sequence: TGTGCCAGCAGCGTAGGGGGACTCTCCTACGAGCAGTACTTC. Residues: CASSVGGLSYEQYF.

This chain uses TRBV27 with TRBJ2-1; 9 nucleotides align to TRBD1. The trim removed 4 bases at V and 8 bases at J, leaving 9 bases unmatched. This CDR3 contains 15 residues. Germline values: CDR1 MNHEY, CDR2 SMNVEV (reference sequence). As DNA, the CDR3 is TGTGCCAGCAGTTCTCTCGGGACAGGGTCTGATGAGCAGTTCTTC. It encodes CASSSLGTGSDEQFF.

This CDR3 is CASSPRDTNYGYTF. The CDR3 DNA is TGTGCCAGCAGCCCCCGGGACACCAACTATGGCTACACCTTC. The chain combines TRBV7-9 with TRBJ1-2; TRBD1 is a possible D gene (6 bases). The CDR3 runs to 14 residues. V was clipped by 5 bases and J by 2 bases, with 12 bases between them. From germline, CDR1 is SEHNR and CDR2 FQNEAQ (reference sequence).

The J gene is TRBJ2-2, the V gene TRBV15; D not certain. CDR3 length: 15 residues. Germline V gene sequence: CDR1 LNHNV, CDR2 YYDKDF (reference sequence). V dropped 1 base and J dropped 1 base, with 7 bases sitting between them. CDR3 region: CATSRVPGNTGELFF. DNA of the CDR3: TGTGCCACCAGCAGAGTACCAGGGAACACCGGGGAGCTGTTTTTT.

The genes are TRBV7-9 and TRBJ2-5, with 16 bases lining up with TRBD2. Germline trimming cut 6 bases from V and 5 bases from J; bases unmatched to any gene: 9. In germline, CDR1 is SEHNR, CDR2 FQNEAQ (reference sequence). There are 17 residues in the CDR3. CDR3 region: CASSHGTSGRALETQYF. CDR3 bases: TGTGCCAGCAGTCACGGGACTAGCGGGAGGGCCCTGGAGACCCAGTACTTC.

V gene TRBV13 combines with J gene TRBJ2-7; D unresolved. The CDR3 is 14 residues long. Trimming took off 5 bases at V and 2 bases at J, with 13 bases between the two ends. Germline values: CDR1 PRHDT, CDR2 FYEKMQ (reference sequence). The CDR3 DNA is TGTGCCAGCAGCCCTGTTGACTCCGCCTACGAGCAGTACTTC. Translating gives CASSPVDSAYEQYF.

This clone has a single count. The rearrangement joins TRBV4-1 to TRBJ1-5, with 9 bases fitting TRBD1. After removal of 0 bases from V and 6 bases from J, the junction contained 6 bases not matched to a gene. This CDR3 is 16 amino acids long. Germline V gives CDR1 MGHRA, CDR2 YSYEKL. CDR3 DNA: TGCGCCAGCAGCCAAGAGTACCGGGACAGGGTTCAGCCCCAGCATTTT. This translates into CASSQEYRDRVQPQHF.

The chain couples TRBV7-3 to TRBJ1-5, with unresolved D. Trimming stripped 5 bases from V and 0 bases from J, with 11 bases between. The CDR3 is 15 residues long. Germline CDR1 reads SGHTA; CDR2 reads FQGTGA. The CDR3 coding sequence is TGTGCCAGCAGCCATTGTACAGATAGCAATCAGCCCCAGCATTTT. Translated: CASSHCTDSNQPQHF.

This rearrangement joins TRBV19 to TRBJ2-1; D is ambiguous. The CDR3 runs to 14 residues. V lost 5 bases and J 0 bases, leaving 8 bases between the germline ends. Germline CDR1 reads LNHDA; CDR2 reads SQIVND (reference sequence). The CDR3 nucleotides read TGTGCCAGTAGTGGGCAGAGCTCCTACAATGAGCAGTTCTTC. Translating it yields CASSGQSSYNEQFF.

The chain uses TRBV9 and TRBJ1-2, with 8 bases aligning to TRBD1. The CDR3 is made up of 13 amino acids. The germline V gene encodes CDR1 SGDLS and CDR2 YYNGEE. The trim removed 2 bases at V and 5 bases at J, leaving 2 bases unmatched. The CDR3 nucleotides are TGTGCCAGCAGCGTGGGGACAGGATATGGCTACACCTTC. Translation gives CASSVGTGYGYTF.

The J gene is TRBJ2-2, the V gene TRBV5-1; weak D call: TRBD1 (5 bases). The CDR3 has 16 amino acids. V was shortened by 5 bases and J by 0 bases, with 14 bases between the two germline ends. Germline CDR1 and CDR2: SGHRS and YFSETQ. CDR3 protein: CASREGASSNTGELFF. CDR3 nucleotide sequence: TGCGCCAGCAGGGAAGGGGCATCCTCGAACACCGGGGAGCTGTTTTTT.

The chain carries TRBV4-2 and TRBJ1-5, with TRBD1 as a possible D gene (5 bases). The CDR3 length is 14 residues. V was clipped by 4 bases and J by 4 bases, with 11 bases between them. Germline-derived CDR1 and CDR2 are LGHNA and YNFKEQ. The CDR3 loop reads CASSLRQMNQPQHF. CDR3 in DNA: TGTGCCAGCAGCCTCCGACAGATGAATCAGCCCCAGCATTTT.

The chain has TRBV6-5 and TRBJ2-7, with D perhaps matching TRBD2 (6 bases). Trimming took 8 bases from V and 2 from J, leaving 7 bases between them. This CDR3 has 11 amino acids. Germline assignment: CDR1 MNHEY and CDR2 SVGAGI. The CDR3 reads CASAGTYEQYF. The CDR3 DNA follows: TGTGCCAGCGCGGGAACCTACGAGCAGTACTTC.

J is TRBJ2-1 and V is TRBV4-3; TRBD2 agrees at 12 bases. V was clipped by 6 bases and J by 4 bases; unmatched bases: 4. The CDR3 spans 15 residues. Germline V lookup: CDR1 LGHNA, CDR2 YSLEER. CDR3 amino acids: CASSQTSGSYNEQFF. The CDR3 nucleotides are TGCGCCAGCAGTCAGACTAGCGGGAGTTACAATGAGCAGTTCTTC.

The chain joins TRBV5-6 to TRBJ1-1; D call uncertain. Germline V gene lookup returns CDR1 SGHDT and CDR2 YYEEEE. Between the trimmed V and J ends, which lost 0 bases and 2 bases, there was a span of 8 bases. The CDR3 covers 14 residues. Here the CDR3 DNA reads TGTGCCAGCAGCTTGGTTGCCCCCAACACTGAAGCTTTCTTT. Its translation: CASSLVAPNTEAFF.

J is TRBJ2-1 and V is TRBV7-9; 11 bases align to TRBD2. In germline, CDR1 is SEHNR, CDR2 FQNEAQ (reference sequence). The CDR3 has 16 amino acids. V dropped 5 bases and J dropped 2; count of bases not matched to a gene: 5. The CDR3 DNA reads TGTGCCAGCAGCCTACGACTAGCGGGACCCTACAATGAGCAGTTCTTC. Amino acids: CASSLRLAGPYNEQFF.

This chain links TRBV11-2 with TRBJ1-5; TRBD1 is a possible D gene (5 bases). V was clipped by 5 bases and J by 3 bases, with 14 bases between them. The CDR3 has 15 residues. Per the germline V gene, CDR1 is SGHAT and CDR2 is FQNNGV. This CDR3 is CASSLSGSDNQPQHF. The CDR3 bases are TGTGCCAGCAGCCTGTCAGGGTCCGACAATCAGCCCCAGCATTTT.

V and J are TRBV9 and TRBJ2-1; possible D gene TRBD1, 6 bases. This CDR3 contains 12 residues. Trimming stripped 3 bases from V and 8 bases from J, with 9 bases between. The germline V gene encodes CDR1 SGDLS and CDR2 YYNGEE. The DNA for the CDR3 is TGTGCCAGCAGCGAACAGGGCGATGAGCAGTTCTTC. This codes for CASSEQGDEQFF.

V gene TRBV14 combines with J gene TRBJ2-3; perhaps TRBD1 as D (5 bases). Germline CDR1 SGHDN, CDR2 FVKESK. Trimming took off 5 bases at V and 7 bases at J, with 13 bases between the two ends. This CDR3 contains 13 residues. CDR3: CASSYLDRYTQYF. The DNA for the CDR3 is TGTGCCAGCAGCTACCTCGACAGATATACGCAGTATTTT.

The rearrangement joins TRBV21-1 to TRBJ1-5. TRBV21-1 is a pseudogene locus. The CDR3 covers 15 residues. CDR3 amino acids: CASSFDDGPNQPQHF. As DNA, the CDR3 is TGTGCCAGCAGCTTTGACGACGGGCCTAATCAGCCCCAGCATTTT.

The chain links TRBV9 to TRBJ2-7; 14 bases are shared with TRBD2. Germline CDR1 reads SGDLS; CDR2 reads YYNGEE. V lost 0 bases, J lost 6 bases, and 5 bases stayed unmatched. The CDR3 is 16 residues long. The CDR3 sequence: CASSVAGTSGRGEQYF. In DNA, the CDR3 is TGTGCCAGCAGCGTAGCGGGGACTAGCGGGAGAGGCGAGCAGTACTTC.

As DNA, the CDR3 is TGTGCCAGCAGTGGAGGGACAGGAGTTGAAGCTTTCTTT. This encodes CASSGGTGVEAFF. The chain carries TRBV2 and TRBJ1-1; 8 bases map to TRBD1. The CDR3 consists of 13 residues. Germline assignment: CDR1 SNHLY and CDR2 FYNNEI. Trimming took 4 bases from V and 7 from J; bases not matched to a gene: 5.

The chain is built from TRBV18 and TRBJ2-5; TRBD1 matches at 7 bases. Germline CDR1 KGHSH, CDR2 LQKENI. With V trimmed by 5 bases and J by 1 base, 7 bases remained unmatched. The CDR3 has 15 residues. CDR3 sequence (DNA): TGTGCCAGCTCAGACTTTCGGACAGGCCAAGAGACCCAGTACTTC. Translating gives CASSDFRTGQETQYF.

For the CDR3, the DNA is TGTGCCAGCAGCCAGGGTGAAAAACTGTTTTTT. Protein sequence: CASSQGEKLFF. The V call is TRBV6-5, the J call TRBJ1-4, with D perhaps TRBD1 (5 bases). The CDR3 spans 11 residues. Germline V gene data show CDR1 as MNHEY and CDR2 as SVGAGI. The germline V and J ends were trimmed by 6 bases and 7 bases, with 6 bases remaining between them.

The chain joins TRBV7-6 to TRBJ2-3; 9 positions match TRBD2. This CDR3 comprises 16 residues. The germline V gene has CDR1 SGHVS and CDR2 FNYEAQ. Unmatched junction bases numbered 6, after V lost 1 base and J lost 4 bases. CDR3 loop: CASSLVFSGSADTQYF. CDR3 coding DNA: TGTGCCAGCAGCTTAGTATTTAGCGGGAGCGCAGATACGCAGTATTTT.